This TCR beta chain was profiled in a study of OX40 agonist ivuxolimab in advanced cancers. As for the study in general: Dose-escalation patients' cancers were hepatocellular carcinoma, melanoma, renal cell or head and neck cancer. Around 40% of patients had received prior checkpoint inhibitor therapy. General study findings and limits: CD4+ and CD8+ T cells in blood underwent clonal expansion by week 6 at 0.1 to 3.0 mg/kg. Among patients with partial responses at 0.1-3.0 mg/kg, clonal expansion was among the lowest.

This clone has a single count. Its antigen is unknown. Sequencing was performed with immunoSEQ multiplex PCR; in TCRdb, only in-frame clones are kept and a portion is missing. The repertoire includes tens of thousands of clones, about nine tenths of them detected once, and about 12% sits in the top ten. In germline, CDR1 is KGHSY, CDR2 FQNENV. V lost 3 bases to trimming and J lost 7 bases, with 21 bases between them. The CDR3 has 16 amino acids. The source of this sequence is an adult with an advanced solid tumor such as melanoma, head and neck, liver or kidney cancer. The sequencing used CD4+ or CD8+ T cells sorted from blood, collected in a trial of the OX40 agonist ivuxolimab. V gene TRBV16 combines with J gene TRBJ1-2, with D maybe TRBD1 (5 bases). This CDR3 is CASSQWEDISIGGYTF. In DNA form, the CDR3 reads TGTGCCAGCAGCCAGTGGGAGGACATCTCTATCGGTGGCTACACCTTC. The full variable domain, its missing parts supplied by reference TRBV16 and TRBJ1-2, is GEEVAQTPKHLVRGEGQKAKLYCAPIKGHSYVFWYQQVLKNEFKFLISFQNENVFDETGMPKERFSAKCLPNSPCSLEIQATKLEDSAVYFCASSQWEDISIGGYTFGSGTRLTVV.